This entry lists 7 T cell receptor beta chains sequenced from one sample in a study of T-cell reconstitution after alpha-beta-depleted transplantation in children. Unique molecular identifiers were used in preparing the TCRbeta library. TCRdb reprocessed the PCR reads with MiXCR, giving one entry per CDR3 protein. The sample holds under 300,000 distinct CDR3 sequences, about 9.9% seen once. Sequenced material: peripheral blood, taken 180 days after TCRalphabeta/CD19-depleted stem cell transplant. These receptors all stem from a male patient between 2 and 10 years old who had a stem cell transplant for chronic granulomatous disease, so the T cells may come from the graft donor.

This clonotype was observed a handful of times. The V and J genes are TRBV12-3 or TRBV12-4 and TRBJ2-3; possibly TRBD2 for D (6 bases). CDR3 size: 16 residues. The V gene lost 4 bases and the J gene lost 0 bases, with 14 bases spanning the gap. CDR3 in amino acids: CASSSPWGTSTDTQYF. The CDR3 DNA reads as TGTGCCAGCAGTTCCCCTTGGGGGACTAGCACAGATACGCAGTATTTT.

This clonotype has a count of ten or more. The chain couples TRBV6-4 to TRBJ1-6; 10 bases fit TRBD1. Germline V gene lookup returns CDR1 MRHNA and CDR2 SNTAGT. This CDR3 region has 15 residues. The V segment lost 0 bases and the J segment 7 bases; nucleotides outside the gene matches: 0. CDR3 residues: CASSDSTGGNSPLHF. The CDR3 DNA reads TGTGCCAGCAGTGACTCGACAGGGGGCAATTCACCCCTCCACTTT.

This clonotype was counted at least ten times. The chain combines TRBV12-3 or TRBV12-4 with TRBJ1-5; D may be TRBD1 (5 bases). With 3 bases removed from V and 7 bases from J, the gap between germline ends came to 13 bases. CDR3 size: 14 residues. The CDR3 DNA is TGTGCCAGCAGTTTTGCTACGCAGGGCCAGCCCCAGCATTTT. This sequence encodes CASSFATQGQPQHF.

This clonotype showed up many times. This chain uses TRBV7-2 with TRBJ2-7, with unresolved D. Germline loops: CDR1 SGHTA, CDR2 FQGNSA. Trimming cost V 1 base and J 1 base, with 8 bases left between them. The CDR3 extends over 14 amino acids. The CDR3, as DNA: TGTGCCAGCAGCTTAGGGTTGACTTCCTACGAGCAGTACTTC. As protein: CASSLGLTSYEQYF.

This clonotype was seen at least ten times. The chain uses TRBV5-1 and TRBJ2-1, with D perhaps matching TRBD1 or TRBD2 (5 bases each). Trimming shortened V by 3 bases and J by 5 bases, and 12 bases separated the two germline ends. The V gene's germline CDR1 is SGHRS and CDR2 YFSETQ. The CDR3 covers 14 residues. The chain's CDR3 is CASSYRDPNNEQFF. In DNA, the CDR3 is TGCGCCAGCAGCTACCGGGACCCAAACAATGAGCAGTTCTTC.

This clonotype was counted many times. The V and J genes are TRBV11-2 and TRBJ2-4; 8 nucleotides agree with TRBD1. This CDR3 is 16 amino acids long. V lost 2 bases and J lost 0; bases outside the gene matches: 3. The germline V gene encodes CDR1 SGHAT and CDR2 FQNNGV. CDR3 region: CASSLQGAIAKNIQYF. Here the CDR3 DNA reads TGTGCCAGCAGCTTACAGGGGGCCATAGCCAAAAACATTCAGTACTTC.

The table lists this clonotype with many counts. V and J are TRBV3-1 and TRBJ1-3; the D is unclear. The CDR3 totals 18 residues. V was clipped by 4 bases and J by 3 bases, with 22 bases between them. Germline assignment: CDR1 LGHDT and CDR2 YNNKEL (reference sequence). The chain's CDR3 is CASSPQPGQTPNGNTIYF. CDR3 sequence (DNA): TGTGCCAGCAGCCCACAACCGGGCCAGACACCTAATGGAAACACCATATATTTT.